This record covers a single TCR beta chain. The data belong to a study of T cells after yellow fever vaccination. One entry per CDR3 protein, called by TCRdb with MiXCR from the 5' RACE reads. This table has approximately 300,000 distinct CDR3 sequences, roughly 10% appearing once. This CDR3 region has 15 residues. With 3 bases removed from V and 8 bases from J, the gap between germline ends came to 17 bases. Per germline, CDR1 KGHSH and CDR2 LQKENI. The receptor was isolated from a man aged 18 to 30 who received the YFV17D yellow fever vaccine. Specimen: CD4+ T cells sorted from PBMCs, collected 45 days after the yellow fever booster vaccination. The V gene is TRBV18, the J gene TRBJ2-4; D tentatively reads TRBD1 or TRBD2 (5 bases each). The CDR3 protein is CASSPSPQVGDIQYF. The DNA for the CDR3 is TGTGCCAGCTCACCTTCACCCCAGGTGGGGGACATTCAGTACTTC.